One TCR beta chain is described in this entry. Its antigen is not known. The entry originates in a study of Graves' ophthalmopathy and Graves' hyperthyroidism. The study's findings and limits: With over 85% sensitivity and more than 75% specificity, a 13-signature model separated ophthalmopathy from stable hyperthyroidism. With about 71% sensitivity and 72.22% specificity, the model predicted ophthalmopathy progression. Blood also carried most expanded thyroid clonotypes exceeding 0.001 frequency.

Thyroid ultrasound, orbital computed tomography, TRAb, serum thyroxine and clinical symptoms formed the basis of diagnosis. RNA served as the template for amplifying TCR beta CDR3 regions. An opening RT-PCR round employed HTBI primers and preceded a second-round multiplex PCR. MiXCR was run by TCRdb on the multiplex PCR reads, yielding one entry per CDR3 protein. The profile shows about 1.1 million distinct CDR3 sequences, less than 45% of them singletons. This TCR came from an adult man with Graves' hyperthyroidism. The source material was peripheral blood or thyroid tissue (not recorded which).

The CDR3 nucleotides are TGTGCCAGCAGCTTTGGGAGTCGCGAGCCCCAGCATTTT. Its translation is CASSFGSREPQHF. The rearrangement joins TRBV7-9 to TRBJ1-5; no clear D. Germline assignment: CDR1 SEHNR and CDR2 FQNEAQ (reference sequence). With 3 bases removed from V and 8 bases from J, the gap between germline ends came to 11 bases. This CDR3 contains 13 residues.